These 21 T cell receptor beta chains were sequenced from one sample in a study of T-cell memory formation after mild COVID-19. MiXCR, run by TCRdb on the 5' RACE reads, gives a single entry per CDR3 protein. This table has about 470,000 distinct CDR3 sequences, 25% appearing once. Sequenced sample: PBMCs or a T cell subset sorted from them (not recorded which). The source of these receptors is an adult woman who had mild COVID-19 (a few samples of this study predate the infection). Cell type and time point are not known.

V and J are TRBV7-2 and TRBJ2-1, with 9 bases lining up with TRBD2. With 0 bases clipped from V and 4 bases from J, the junction kept 10 bases outside the gene matches. Germline values: CDR1 SGHTA, CDR2 FQGNSA. The CDR3 extends over 18 amino acids. CDR3 sequence reads: CASSLAPLAGTGYNEQFF. The DNA for the CDR3 is TGTGCCAGCAGCTTAGCTCCTCTAGCGGGAACAGGGTACAATGAGCAGTTCTTC. The full variable domain, in which reference TRBV7-2 and TRBJ2-1 provide the parts outside the CDR3, is GAGVSQSPSNKVTEKGKDVELRCDPISGHTALYWYRQSLGQGLEFLIYFQGNSAPDKSGLPSDRFSAERTGGSVSTLTIQRTQQEDSAVYLCASSLAPLAGTGYNEQFFGPGTRLTVL.

The CDR3 sequence is CASSQDTQGRGTEAFF. The CDR3 DNA sequence: TGTGCCAGCAGCCAAGACACACAGGGCCGGGGCACTGAAGCTTTCTTT. The chain has TRBV3-1 and TRBJ1-1; D might be TRBD1 (6 bases). Germline CDR1 is LGHDT and CDR2 is YNNKEL (reference sequence). The CDR3 has 16 residues. The V and J ends lost 0 bases and 4 bases respectively, with 15 bases between them.

This clonotype was counted only a few times. The chain couples TRBV12-3 or TRBV12-4 to TRBJ2-7, with 9 bases identical to TRBD1. The CDR3 runs to 13 residues. With 6 bases clipped from V and 5 bases from J, the junction kept 5 bases outside the gene matches. The DNA for the CDR3 is TGTGCCAGCAGCCGGGACAGGGCTGACGAGCAGTACTTC. This encodes CASSRDRADEQYF.

This clonotype was seen only a few times. This rearrangement joins TRBV7-6 to TRBJ2-1; 13 bases map to TRBD2. Germline CDR1 and CDR2: SGHVS and FNYEAQ. The trim removed 5 bases at V and 7 bases at J, leaving 5 bases unmatched. This CDR3 contains 15 residues. The CDR3 DNA reads as TGTGCCAGCAGCCCAACTAGCGGGGGGGCAAATGAGCAGTTCTTC. It codes for CASSPTSGGANEQFF. Full variable domain (rest looked up from reference TRBV7-6 and TRBJ2-1): GAGVSQSPRYKVTKRGQDVALRCDPISGHVSLYWYRQALGQGPEFLTYFNYEAQQDKSGLPNDRFSAERPEGSISTLTIQRTEQRDSAMYRCASSPTSGGANEQFFGPGTRLTVL.

This clonotype has a handful of counts. The rearrangement joins TRBV6-6 to TRBJ2-7; TRBD2 aligns across 13 bases. The CDR3 covers 14 residues. The germline V gene has CDR1 MNHNY and CDR2 SVGAGI (reference sequence). With 6 bases clipped from V and 7 bases from J, the junction kept 6 bases outside the gene matches. CDR3 region: CASRMTSGRNEQYF. The DNA of the CDR3 is TGTGCCAGCAGGATGACTAGCGGGAGGAATGAGCAGTACTTC.

This chain connects TRBV4-1 to TRBJ2-3; 7 nucleotides align to TRBD2. CDR3 length: 18 amino acids. Germline CDR1 is MGHRA and CDR2 is YSYEKL. V shed 3 bases and J 6 bases; nucleotides not matched to a gene: 18. Here the CDR3 reads CASSQGRVSSGESDTQYF. In nucleotides, the CDR3 is TGCGCCAGCAGCCAGGGCAGAGTATCTAGCGGAGAAAGTGATACGCAGTATTTT.

This clonotype was counted many times. This rearrangement joins TRBV29-1 to TRBJ2-7; 9 bases fit TRBD2. The V gene's germline CDR1 is SQVTM and CDR2 ANQGSEA. This CDR3 comprises 14 residues. J lost 4 bases, V lost 4 bases, and 8 bases had no gene match. The CDR3 spells CSVAAAGGPYEQYF. In DNA form, the CDR3 reads TGCAGCGTTGCGGCTGCGGGAGGGCCGTACGAGCAGTACTTC.

The chain uses TRBV19 and TRBJ2-5; no clear D gene. Per germline, CDR1 LNHDA and CDR2 SQIVND (reference sequence). The CDR3 length is 11 residues. Deletions cut 7 bases from V and 5 bases from J, with 8 bases between. The CDR3 DNA follows: TGTGCCAGTAAGGATACGGAGACCCAGTACTTC. As protein: CASKDTETQYF.

In its sample, this clonotype was seen a few times. The chain recombines TRBV5-5 with TRBJ2-3, with TRBD2 identical over 9 bases. The CDR3 length is 15 residues. The J segment lost 0 bases and the V segment lost 2 bases, leaving 1 base of the junction unmatched. Germline assignment: CDR1 SGHKS and CDR2 YYEKEE (reference sequence). In DNA, the CDR3 is TGTGCCAGCAGCTTCGGACTAGCGAGCACAGATACGCAGTATTTT. Translating it yields CASSFGLASTDTQYF.

J is TRBJ1-1 and V is TRBV12-3 or TRBV12-4; D is unresolved. The CDR3 length is 13 residues. V was cut by 8 bases and J by 4 bases, with 14 bases left in between. The CDR3: CASGVLASTEAFF. In DNA form, the CDR3 reads TGTGCCAGCGGGGTTTTAGCGAGCACTGAAGCTTTCTTT.

V is TRBV9 and J is TRBJ2-5, with 9 positions matching TRBD2. CDR3 length: 15 amino acids. V trimming: 3 bases; J trimming: 5 bases; junction bases outside the gene matches: 8. The germline V gene has CDR1 SGDLS and CDR2 YYNGEE. The CDR3 sequence is CASSAGLAAGETQYF. CDR3 nucleotides: TGTGCCAGCAGCGCGGGACTAGCCGCGGGGGAGACCCAGTACTTC. Combining the CDR3 with reference TRBV9 and TRBJ2-5 gives the whole variable domain DSGVTQTPKHLITATGQRVTLRCSPRSGDLSVYWYQQSLDQGLQFLIQYYNGEERAKGNILERFSAQQFPDLHSELNLSSLELGDSALYFCASSAGLAAGETQYFGPGTRLLVL.

The chain couples TRBV10-3 to TRBJ1-5; the D is unclear. Trimming removed 3 bases at V and 0 bases at J, with 9 bases between. The CDR3 has 15 amino acids. Germline V gene lookup returns CDR1 ENHRY and CDR2 SYGVKD. The CDR3 protein is CAISDSTLSNQPQHF. The CDR3, as DNA: TGTGCCATCAGTGATAGCACCCTTAGCAATCAGCCCCAGCATTTT.

The rearrangement links TRBV24-1 to TRBJ2-3, with D perhaps matching TRBD1 (6 bases). V lost 4 bases and J lost 5, with 18 bases in between. The V gene's germline CDR1 is KGHDR and CDR2 SFDVKD. The CDR3 has 16 residues. The CDR3 DNA sequence: TGTGCCACCAGTGACCGTACCCCTTCGGACAGAGATACGCAGTATTTT. Its protein product is CATSDRTPSDRDTQYF.

The V and J genes are TRBV23-1 and TRBJ2-3, with D perhaps given as TRBD1 or TRBD2 (6 bases each). TRBV23-1 belongs to the ORF category, with a function that is uncertain. V lost 3 bases and J 1 base, leaving 11 bases between the germline ends. The CDR3 totals 15 residues. The DNA of the CDR3 is TGCGCCAGCAGTCATTCGGGGGCGCGCACAGATACGCAGTATTTT. Protein sequence: CASSHSGARTDTQYF.

The CDR3 sequence: CASSQVGLGGPQVGQYF. For the CDR3, the DNA is TGTGCCAGCAGCCAAGTCGGCTTGGGCGGGCCCCAAGTCGGGCAGTACTTC. V and J are TRBV3-1 and TRBJ2-7; TRBD2 might be the D (5 bases). Deletions cut 1 base from V and 9 bases from J, with 25 bases between. Per germline, CDR1 LGHDT and CDR2 YNNKEL (reference sequence). The CDR3 has 17 amino acids.

This clonotype was counted between two and nine times. The rearrangement uses TRBV15 and TRBJ2-1; 15 bases agree with TRBD2. The junction had 1 base not matched to a gene; V was cut back by 3 bases and J by 1 base. Looked up from germline, CDR1 is LNHNV and CDR2 is YYDKDF (reference sequence). The CDR3 spans 17 residues. The CDR3 DNA follows: TGTGCCACCAGCAGGGGACTAGCGGGAGGTTCCTACAATGAGCAGTTCTTC. It is translated as CATSRGLAGGSYNEQFF.

This clonotype was observed once. The rearrangement joins TRBV7-2 to TRBJ2-5; 7 bases are a match to TRBD2. The CDR3 runs to 17 residues. V trimming: 2 bases; J trimming: 1 base; junction bases outside the gene matches: 10. Per the germline V gene, CDR1 is SGHTA and CDR2 is FQGNSA. CDR3 protein: CASSLRLSGSIQETQYF. Here the CDR3 DNA reads TGTGCCAGCAGCTTACGTCTTAGCGGGTCGATCCAAGAGACCCAGTACTTC.

The V call is TRBV4-2, the J call TRBJ1-5; unclear D gene. V lost 0 bases to trimming and J lost 6 bases, with 9 bases between them. The CDR3 covers 14 residues. Germline lookup yields CDR1 LGHNA and CDR2 YNFKEQ. Here the CDR3 reads CASSQDPHLQPQHF. CDR3 bases: TGTGCCAGCAGCCAAGACCCCCACCTTCAGCCCCAGCATTTT.

The rearrangement links TRBV7-8 to TRBJ1-5, with D tentatively TRBD1 (5 bases). The CDR3 is 18 residues long. Germline CDR1 SGHVS, CDR2 FQNEAQ. V lost 4 bases to trimming and J lost 0 bases, with 19 bases between them. For the CDR3, the DNA is TGTGCCAGCAGCTCTACCCGGGGCCCGGGGGGTAGCAATCAGCCCCAGCATTTT. It translates to CASSSTRGPGGSNQPQHF.

The CDR3 spells CASGAGGTGTDTQYF. The DNA for the CDR3 is TGTGCTAGTGGGGCCGGCGGGACAGGCACAGATACGCAGTATTTT. The chain combines TRBV12-5 with TRBJ2-3; D possibly corresponds to TRBD1 (7 bases). The germline V gene has CDR1 LGHNT and CDR2 FRNRAP. Between the trimmed V and J ends, which lost 6 bases and 1 base, there was a span of 14 bases. The CDR3 is made up of 15 amino acids.

This clonotype has more than one count but fewer than ten. The CDR3 reads CATSPYGTGVTGELFF. CDR3 in DNA: TGTGCCACTTCTCCCTACGGGACAGGGGTCACCGGGGAGCTGTTTTTT. This rearrangement joins TRBV24-1 to TRBJ2-2; TRBD1 agrees at 10 bases. CDR3 size: 16 residues. The germline gives CDR1 KGHDR, CDR2 SFDVKD. The V gene end was trimmed by 10 bases and the J gene end by 4 bases; junction bases not matched to a gene: 11.